Following are 24 T cell receptor beta chains from one sample sequenced in a study of shared clonotypes between healthy human individuals. Naive CD8 isolation took CD45RO-negative cells positively selected for CCR7 and excluded terminally differentiated effector memory CD45RA+ cells. Profiled with immunoSEQ multiplex PCR; TCRdb holds only in-frame clones, not every one. The sample contains some 2,000,000 clones, over 85% of which appear only once. The specimen sequenced was naive CD8+ T cells sorted from blood. The receptors here all came from a man aged 18 to 29 in good health.

V and J are TRBV19 and TRBJ2-2; D call uncertain. Germline V gene lookup returns CDR1 LNHDA and CDR2 SQIVND (reference sequence). V was shortened by 1 base and J by 4 bases, with 7 bases between the two germline ends. CDR3 size: 14 residues. The CDR3 DNA sequence: TGTGCCAGTAGTATAGGAGCTATCACCGGGGAGCTGTTTTTT. This sequence encodes CASSIGAITGELFF.

The chain joins TRBV29-1 to TRBJ2-1; weak D call: TRBD2 (5 bases). This CDR3 spans 13 amino acids. Germline loops: CDR1 SQVTM, CDR2 ANQGSEA. Trimming shortened V by 4 bases and J by 4 bases, and 11 bases separated the two germline ends. The CDR3 region is CSVVRAPYNEQFF. CDR3 DNA sequence: TGCAGCGTTGTGAGGGCGCCATACAATGAGCAGTTCTTC.

The chain joins TRBV10-1 to TRBJ2-1; D tentatively reads TRBD1 or TRBD2 (5 bases each). Germline V gene data show CDR1 as WNHNN and CDR2 as SYGVQD (reference sequence). There are 15 residues in the CDR3. Trimming removed 9 bases from V and 0 bases from J, with 15 bases in between. The CDR3 DNA sequence: TGCGCCAGAAGGGACCGCTACCGCTCCTACAATGAGCAGTTCTTC. This translates into CARRDRYRSYNEQFF.

This clone was counted only a few times. The chain combines TRBV27 with TRBJ1-6; no definite D call. CDR1 is MNHEY and CDR2 is SMNVEV in the germline V gene (reference sequence). The CDR3 runs to 12 residues. V was clipped by 5 bases and J by 3 bases, with 2 bases between them. In nucleotides, the CDR3 is TGTGCCAGCAGTAACTATAATTCACCCCTCCACTTT. Translating gives CASSNYNSPLHF.

The V call is TRBV11-2, the J call TRBJ1-2; the D gene is possibly TRBD1 (6 bases). V gave up 0 bases and J gave up 4 bases, with 12 bases separating them. There are 15 residues in the CDR3. Looked up from germline, CDR1 is SGHAT and CDR2 is FQNNGV. The CDR3 spells CASSLDRGSLYGYTF. CDR3 DNA sequence: TGTGCCAGCAGCTTAGACAGGGGATCCCTCTATGGCTACACCTTC. Together with reference TRBV11-2 and TRBJ1-2, the CDR3 gives the full variable domain: EAGVAQSPRYKIIEKRQSVAFWCNPISGHATLYWYQQILGQGPKLLIQFQNNGVVDDSQLPKDRFSAERLKGVDSTLKIQPAKLEDSAVYLCASSLDRGSLYGYTFGSGTRLTVV.

About this clone itself: Other DNA sequences in this sample translate to the same CDR3. The chain carries TRBV9 and TRBJ1-5; 7 nucleotides agree with TRBD1. The J segment lost 2 bases and the V segment lost 3 bases, leaving 2 bases of the junction unmatched. CDR3 length: 14 amino acids. Per germline, CDR1 SGDLS and CDR2 YYNGEE. CDR3: CASSAGTGNQPQHF. The CDR3 coding sequence is TGTGCCAGCAGCGCGGGGACAGGCAATCAGCCCCAGCATTTT. Full variable domain (rest looked up from reference TRBV9 and TRBJ1-5): DSGVTQTPKHLITATGQRVTLRCSPRSGDLSVYWYQQSLDQGLQFLIQYYNGEERAKGNILERFSAQQFPDLHSELNLSSLELGDSALYFCASSAGTGNQPQHFGDGTRLSIL.

The chain carries TRBV27 and TRBJ2-7, with 8 bases identical to TRBD1. V was pared by 8 bases and J by 5 bases, with 8 bases of the junction left unmatched. The CDR3 loop spans 13 amino acids. The V gene's germline CDR1 is MNHEY and CDR2 SMNVEV (reference sequence). The CDR3 DNA sequence: TGTGCCAGCCGAGCCGGACAGGGCGACGAGCAGTACTTC. Protein: CASRAGQGDEQYF.

The rearrangement joins TRBV7-2 to TRBJ1-4; 9 bases align to TRBD1. J was trimmed by 6 bases and V by 5 bases; bases with no gene match: 7. The germline gives CDR1 SGHTA, CDR2 FQGNSA. The CDR3 has 15 residues. CDR3 sequence reads: CASSAGQGAYEKLFF. In nucleotides, the CDR3 is TGTGCCAGCAGCGCGGGACAGGGAGCGTATGAAAAACTGTTTTTT.

This clone came up once. The chain combines TRBV7-9 with TRBJ1-1; a possible D gene is TRBD1 (6 bases). This CDR3 is built from 12 residues. Trimming removed 4 bases from V and 5 bases from J, with 8 bases in between. CDR1 and CDR2 (germline): SEHNR, FQNEAQ (reference sequence). CDR3: CASSSGTTEAFF. Here the CDR3 DNA reads TGTGCCAGCAGCTCCGGGACAACTGAAGCTTTCTTT.

This clone was detected only once. The chain uses TRBV6-1 and TRBJ2-7, with D maybe TRBD1 (6 bases). V was clipped by 3 bases and J by 4 bases, with 16 bases between them. The CDR3 runs 15 residues. Germline V gene lookup returns CDR1 MNHNS and CDR2 SASEGT. The CDR3 nucleotides read TGTGCCAGCAGTGAGTTTCCCGGGACATTGTACGAGCAGTACTTC. Translating it yields CASSEFPGTLYEQYF.

The rearrangement uses TRBV19 and TRBJ1-3; D uncertain. The CDR3 loop spans 15 amino acids. Trimming pared 3 bases from V and 0 bases from J, leaving 9 bases between. The V gene's germline CDR1 is LNHDA and CDR2 SQIVND (reference sequence). This CDR3 is CASSIQAFSGNTIYF. CDR3 sequence (DNA): TGTGCCAGTAGTATTCAGGCGTTCTCTGGAAACACCATATATTTT.

Details on this clone: Other DNA sequences in this sample translate to the same CDR3. The chain carries TRBV9 and TRBJ2-3, with D maybe TRBD2 (5 bases). This CDR3 comprises 14 residues. V was trimmed by 0 bases and J by 2 bases, leaving 7 bases between them. Looked up from germline, CDR1 is SGDLS and CDR2 is YYNGEE. CDR3 DNA: TGTGCCAGCAGCGTAGCCGGGGACACAGATACGCAGTATTTT. Protein: CASSVAGDTDTQYF.

This clone was recorded once. The chain carries TRBV7-8 and TRBJ2-7, with TRBD1 matching over 8 bases. Germline-derived CDR1 and CDR2 are SGHVS and FQNEAQ. Trimming cost V 3 bases and J 4 bases; bases outside gene matches: 8. This CDR3 region has 15 residues. CDR3 residues: CASSFRQGSPYEQYF. The CDR3 DNA sequence: TGTGCCAGCAGCTTCCGACAGGGGAGCCCATACGAGCAGTACTTC.

The chain employs TRBV27 and TRBJ1-1, with 7 bases identical to TRBD1. The CDR3 spans 13 residues. Losses at the gene ends were 4 bases for V and 8 bases for J; bases not matched to a gene: 7. Germline CDR1 reads MNHEY; CDR2 reads SMNVEV (reference sequence). The CDR3 spells CASSSGQAGEAFF. CDR3 nucleotide sequence: TGTGCCAGCAGTTCCGGACAGGCTGGGGAAGCTTTCTTT.

The chain carries TRBV6-7 and TRBJ2-3; the D gene could be TRBD1 or TRBD2 (5 bases each). TRBV6-7 is an ORF; its function is uncertain. The CDR3 runs 11 residues. The V and J ends lost 8 bases and 4 bases respectively, with 7 bases between them. The DNA for the CDR3 is TGTGCCAGCTTGGGGGCAGATACGCAGTATTTT. Protein sequence: CASLGADTQYF.

The CDR3 protein is CASSEAQFRGLIIDEQFF. CDR3 sequence (DNA): TGTGCCAGCAGTGAAGCGCAATTTAGAGGGCTGATAATCGATGAGCAGTTCTTC. The chain carries TRBV2 and TRBJ2-1; a weak D match, TRBD2 (5 bases). Deletions cut 0 bases from V and 8 bases from J, with 23 bases between. The CDR3 contains 18 residues. CDR1 is SNHLY and CDR2 is FYNNEI in the germline V gene.

V and J are TRBV5-1 and TRBJ1-1, with a tentative D call TRBD1 (5 bases). The CDR3 contains 15 residues. V lost 4 bases and J lost 4, with 17 bases in between. Germline CDR1 and CDR2: SGHRS and YFSETQ. CDR3 sequence (DNA): TGCGCCAGCAGCGAAAGGGCCGGGGCGGGCACTGAAGCTTTCTTT. This codes for CASSERAGAGTEAFF.

Comment on this clone: Other DNA sequences from this sample encode an identical CDR3 as well. The chain carries TRBV5-5 and TRBJ2-7; D uncertain. Germline assignment: CDR1 SGHKS and CDR2 YYEKEE (reference sequence). Trimming shortened V by 0 bases and J by 3 bases, and 4 bases separated the two germline ends. The CDR3 sequence is 12 residues long. CDR3 in amino acids: CASSLEFYEQYF. CDR3 coding DNA: TGTGCCAGCAGCTTGGAGTTCTACGAGCAGTACTTC.

The chain carries TRBV30 and TRBJ1-1; 7 bases are a match to TRBD1. The length of the CDR3 is 14 residues. The germline gives CDR1 GTSNPN, CDR2 SVGIG (reference sequence). The V gene end was trimmed by 4 bases and the J gene end by 3 bases; junction bases not matched to a gene: 8. The CDR3 region has the DNA TGTGCCTGGACCGTGGGACAGAGCTACACTGAAGCTTTCTTT. This codes for CAWTVGQSYTEAFF.

The V and J genes are TRBV28 and TRBJ1-4; D remains ambiguous. There are 13 residues in the CDR3. V was pared by 4 bases and J by 0 bases, with 3 bases between. Looked up from germline, CDR1 is MDHEN and CDR2 is SYDVKM. The chain's CDR3 is CASSSATNEKLFF. In DNA form, the CDR3 reads TGTGCCAGCAGTTCTGCAACTAATGAAAAACTGTTTTTT.

The gene calls are TRBV10-3 and TRBJ2-7; TRBD1 matches 7 bases. Germline-derived CDR1 and CDR2 are ENHRY and SYGVKD. This CDR3 spans 16 amino acids. The junction had 7 bases not matched to a gene; V was cut back by 0 bases and J by 2 bases. CDR3 DNA sequence: TGTGCCATCAGTGAGTCGTCAGACAGGGACCCCTACGAGCAGTACTTC. Translating gives CAISESSDRDPYEQYF.

The chain links TRBV28 to TRBJ2-7; 7 bases are shared with TRBD1. Germline CDR1 and CDR2: MDHEN and SYDVKM. The CDR3 loop spans 16 amino acids. Trimming cost V 2 bases and J 3 bases; bases outside gene matches: 10. The CDR3 region has the DNA TGTGCCAGCAGTTTAGACCAGGGGGTTGCACTCTACGAGCAGTACTTC. Translating it yields CASSLDQGVALYEQYF.

This clone is a singleton in its sample. V is TRBV28 and J is TRBJ2-7; 11 bases map to TRBD1. With 4 bases clipped from V and 4 bases from J, the junction kept 15 bases outside the gene matches. CDR1 MDHEN and CDR2 SYDVKM come from the germline V gene. The CDR3 spans 18 residues. The CDR3 sequence: CASSSSYIRDRGLYEQYF. In nucleotides, the CDR3 is TGTGCCAGCAGTTCCTCCTATATCCGGGACAGGGGGTTGTACGAGCAGTACTTC.

CDR3 DNA: TGTGCCAGCAGTACATCTGGACTAGCGGGAGGAAAGTTCTACGAGCAGTACTTC. Amino acids: CASSTSGLAGGKFYEQYF. V usage is TRBV2 and J usage is TRBJ2-7; 14 bases match TRBD2. Germline V CDR1 and CDR2: SNHLY, FYNNEI. CDR3 size: 18 residues. The V and J ends lost 5 bases and 3 bases, in that order; junction bases with no gene match: 12.